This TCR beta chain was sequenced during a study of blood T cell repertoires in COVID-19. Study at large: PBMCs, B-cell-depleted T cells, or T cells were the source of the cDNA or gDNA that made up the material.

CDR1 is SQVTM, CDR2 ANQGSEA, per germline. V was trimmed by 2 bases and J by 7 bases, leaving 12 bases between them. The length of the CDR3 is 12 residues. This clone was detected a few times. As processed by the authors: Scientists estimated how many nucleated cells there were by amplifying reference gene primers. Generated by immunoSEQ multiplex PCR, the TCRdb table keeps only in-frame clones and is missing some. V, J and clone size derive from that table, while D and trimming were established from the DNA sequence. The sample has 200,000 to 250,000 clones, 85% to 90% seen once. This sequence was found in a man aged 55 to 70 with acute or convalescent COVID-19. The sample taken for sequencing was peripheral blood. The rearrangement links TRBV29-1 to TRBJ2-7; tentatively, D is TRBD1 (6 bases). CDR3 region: CSVERGTGEQYF. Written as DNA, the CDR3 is TGCAGCGTTGAAAGGGGGACGGGGGAGCAGTACTTC.